One sample yielded the 18 T cell receptor beta chains listed below, sequenced in a study of glioma-infiltrating T cells after dendritic cell vaccination. Profiled with immunoSEQ multiplex PCR; TCRdb holds only in-frame clones, not every one. The sample holds tens of thousands of clones, approximately 90% seen once. The material was blood, obtained before dendritic cell vaccination. The receptor source for this set is a human donor with glioblastoma.

The gene calls are TRBV9 and TRBJ2-1; D perhaps matches TRBD2 (6 bases). Germline V gene data show CDR1 as SGDLS and CDR2 as YYNGEE. This CDR3 is 15 amino acids long. V gave up 4 bases and J gave up 9 bases, with 20 bases separating them. CDR3 protein: CASSTRGDGGGEQFF. CDR3 nucleotides: TGTGCCAGCAGCACCCGGGGAGACGGGGGTGGTGAGCAGTTCTTC. The entire variable domain, with the rest obtained from reference TRBV9 and TRBJ2-1, is as follows: DSGVTQTPKHLITATGQRVTLRCSPRSGDLSVYWYQQSLDQGLQFLIQYYNGEERAKGNILERFSAQQFPDLHSELNLSSLELGDSALYFCASSTRGDGGGEQFFGPGTRLTVL.

This chain links TRBV18 with TRBJ1-2; D gene uncertain. CDR3 length: 15 amino acids. The V end lost 0 bases, the J end lost 8 bases, and 16 bases lay between the germline ends. Germline V gene lookup returns CDR1 KGHSH and CDR2 LQKENI. The CDR3 sequence: CASSPPESAVSGYTF. CDR3 nucleotides: TGTGCCAGCTCACCACCCGAATCGGCTGTTAGCGGCTACACCTTC.

The V call is TRBV7-8, the J call TRBJ1-1; tentatively, D is TRBD1 (6 bases). V was trimmed by 0 bases and J by 0 bases, leaving 11 bases between them. The CDR3 has 16 residues. Germline V CDR1 and CDR2: SGHVS, FQNEAQ. The CDR3 loop is CASSLAGGILNTEAFF. The CDR3, as DNA: TGTGCCAGCAGCTTAGCAGGGGGTATATTGAACACTGAAGCTTTCTTT.

This chain connects TRBV18 to TRBJ2-3, with 8 bases lining up with TRBD1. Germline CDR1 KGHSH, CDR2 LQKENI. Trimming took 4 bases from V and 4 from J; bases not matched to a gene: 10. The CDR3 is made up of 16 amino acids. The DNA for the CDR3 is TGTGCCAGCTCACTTCTACCGGACAGGGAGGCAGATACGCAGTATTTT. Protein: CASSLLPDREADTQYF.

A remark on this clone: The junction departs from germline at one end; a sequencing error may be responsible. The chain links TRBV7-9 to TRBJ2-1, with D tentatively TRBD2 (7 bases). Germline-derived CDR1 and CDR2 are SEHNR and FQNEAQ (reference sequence). This CDR3 spans 15 amino acids. CDR3 loop: CASSFGGGSNNEQFF. The CDR3 region has the DNA TGTGCCAGCAGCTTTGGCGGGGGCTCCAACAATGAGCAGTTCTTC.

V usage is TRBV7-2 and J usage is TRBJ1-2; D is undetermined. The CDR3 extends over 13 amino acids. Looked up from germline, CDR1 is SGHTA and CDR2 is FQGNSA. V gave up 6 bases and J gave up 3 bases, with 11 bases separating them. As DNA, the CDR3 is TGTGCCAGCAGGACAAGCGGGTACTATGGCTACACCTTC. Protein product: CASRTSGYYGYTF.

The chain has TRBV9 and TRBJ2-5; 7 bases align to TRBD2. J lost 5 bases, V lost 0 bases, and 7 bases had no gene match. Per the germline V gene, CDR1 is SGDLS and CDR2 is YYNGEE. The CDR3 is 15 amino acids. DNA for the CDR3: TGTGCCAGCAGCGTAGTTGCGGGAGTGGGGGAGACCCAGTACTTC. Its protein product is CASSVVAGVGETQYF.

The chain joins TRBV27 to TRBJ2-4; TRBD1 is a possible D gene (5 bases). The CDR3 totals 16 residues. Germline V gene lookup returns CDR1 MNHEY and CDR2 SMNVEV (reference sequence). Trimming shortened V by 4 bases and J by 0 bases, and 13 bases separated the two germline ends. CDR3 DNA sequence: TGTGCCAGCAGTTCGAAGGGGATATTAGCCAAAAACATTCAGTACTTC. Translating gives CASSSKGILAKNIQYF.

The CDR3 DNA is TGTGCCAGCAGCCCGCGAGGGAGGGGGGGCCTTAATGAGCAGTTCTTC. Its protein is CASSPRGRGGLNEQFF. The rearrangement uses TRBV11-3 and TRBJ2-1, with D perhaps TRBD2 (7 bases). There are 16 residues in the CDR3. The V gene's germline CDR1 is SGHNT and CDR2 YENEEA. The V and J ends lost 5 bases and 7 bases respectively, with 21 bases between them.

The chain uses TRBV5-3 and TRBJ2-3, with unresolved D. TRBV5-3 is treated as an ORF (open reading frame) with a function not yet certain. V gave up 0 bases and J gave up 6 bases, with 11 bases separating them. This CDR3 is 14 amino acids long. The CDR3 here is CARSLDFSPDTQYF. The DNA of the CDR3 is TGTGCCAGAAGCTTGGACTTCTCCCCGGATACGCAGTATTTT.

This rearrangement joins TRBV5-1 to TRBJ2-3; a possible D gene is TRBD1 (5 bases). CDR3 length equals 14 residues. In germline, CDR1 is SGHRS, CDR2 YFSETQ. V lost 0 bases and J lost 5, with 10 bases in between. This chain's CDR3 is CASSLDRFKDTQYF. CDR3 sequence (DNA): TGCGCCAGCAGCTTGGACAGGTTTAAAGATACGCAGTATTTT.

CDR3 in amino acids: CASSLQSGTTNTGELFF. The CDR3 DNA reads TGTGCCAGCAGCCTACAAAGCGGGACGACGAACACCGGGGAGCTGTTTTTT. The genes are TRBV7-3 and TRBJ2-2; 7 bases are shared with TRBD2. The V gene end was trimmed by 5 bases and the J gene end by 0 bases; junction bases not matched to a gene: 9. This CDR3 has 17 amino acids. The germline CDR1 and CDR2 sequences are SGHTA and FQGTGA.

The chain employs TRBV9 and TRBJ2-5; D may be TRBD2 (6 bases). This CDR3 spans 15 amino acids. Germline CDR1 is SGDLS and CDR2 is YYNGEE. V gave up 3 bases and J gave up 1 base, with 13 bases separating them. For the CDR3, the DNA is TGTGCCAGCAGCGCCCTTGCGGGGCTCCAAGAGACCCAGTACTTC. It encodes CASSALAGLQETQYF.

The rearrangement links TRBV28 to TRBJ1-5; 7 bases match TRBD1. CDR1 MDHEN and CDR2 SYDVKM come from the germline V gene. V trimming: 10 bases; J trimming: 7 bases; junction bases outside the gene matches: 10. The CDR3 is made up of 13 amino acids. DNA of the CDR3: TGTGCCACCCAGGGGGGTAACTGGCAGCCCCAGCATTTT. Translated: CATQGGNWQPQHF.

The rearrangement uses TRBV6-5 and TRBJ1-1; D not resolved. Looked up from germline, CDR1 is MNHEY and CDR2 is SVGAGI. V lost 2 bases and J lost 4, with 14 bases in between. The CDR3 runs 15 residues. Written as DNA, the CDR3 is TGTGCCAGCAGTTACCTCTCGGGGAGGGCCACTGAAGCTTTCTTT. Translation gives CASSYLSGRATEAFF.

V is TRBV7-9 and J is TRBJ2-1; the match to TRBD2 covers 8 bases. Germline loops: CDR1 SEHNR, CDR2 FQNEAQ (reference sequence). The CDR3 length is 15 residues. J was trimmed by 8 bases and V by 3 bases; bases with no gene match: 9. This CDR3 is CASSFGGVRGDEQFF. CDR3 DNA: TGTGCCAGCAGCTTCGGGGGGGTCCGGGGGGATGAGCAGTTCTTC.

Notes on this clone: The junction departs from the called germline gene at one end, perhaps through a read error. This sample includes further DNA sequences coding for the same CDR3. The rearrangement joins TRBV30 to TRBJ1-6; D gene unclear. This CDR3 is 16 amino acids long. From germline, CDR1 is GTSNPN and CDR2 SVGIG (reference sequence). The CDR3 region is CAPTPIRSSYNSPLHF. The CDR3 nucleotides are TGTGCGCCCACCCCGATCCGGAGCTCCTATAATTCCCCCCTCCACTTT.

The V and J genes are TRBV6-5 and TRBJ1-3; 7 bases agree with TRBD1. This CDR3 spans 15 amino acids. After removal of 5 bases from V and 0 bases from J, the junction contained 4 bases not matched to a gene. Per the germline V gene, CDR1 is MNHEY and CDR2 is SVGAGI. In DNA, the CDR3 is TGTGCCAGCAGTCGGACAGGAAGCTCTGGAAACACCATATATTTT. Its translation: CASSRTGSSGNTIYF.